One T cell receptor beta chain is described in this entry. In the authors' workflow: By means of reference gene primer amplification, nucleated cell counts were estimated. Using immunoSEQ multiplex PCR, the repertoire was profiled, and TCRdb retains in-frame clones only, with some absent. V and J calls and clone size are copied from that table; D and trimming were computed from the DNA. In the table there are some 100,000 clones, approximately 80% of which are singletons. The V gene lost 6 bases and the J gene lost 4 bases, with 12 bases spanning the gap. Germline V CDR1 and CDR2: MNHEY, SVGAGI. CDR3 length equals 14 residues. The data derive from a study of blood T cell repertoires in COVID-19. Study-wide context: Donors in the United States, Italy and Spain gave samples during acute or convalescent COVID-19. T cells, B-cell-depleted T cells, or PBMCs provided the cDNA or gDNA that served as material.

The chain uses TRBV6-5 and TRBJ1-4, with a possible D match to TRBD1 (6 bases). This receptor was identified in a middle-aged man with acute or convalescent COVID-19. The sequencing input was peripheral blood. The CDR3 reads CASRPGTSNEKLFF. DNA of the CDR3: TGTGCCAGCAGACCCGGGACAAGTAATGAAAAACTGTTTTTT.